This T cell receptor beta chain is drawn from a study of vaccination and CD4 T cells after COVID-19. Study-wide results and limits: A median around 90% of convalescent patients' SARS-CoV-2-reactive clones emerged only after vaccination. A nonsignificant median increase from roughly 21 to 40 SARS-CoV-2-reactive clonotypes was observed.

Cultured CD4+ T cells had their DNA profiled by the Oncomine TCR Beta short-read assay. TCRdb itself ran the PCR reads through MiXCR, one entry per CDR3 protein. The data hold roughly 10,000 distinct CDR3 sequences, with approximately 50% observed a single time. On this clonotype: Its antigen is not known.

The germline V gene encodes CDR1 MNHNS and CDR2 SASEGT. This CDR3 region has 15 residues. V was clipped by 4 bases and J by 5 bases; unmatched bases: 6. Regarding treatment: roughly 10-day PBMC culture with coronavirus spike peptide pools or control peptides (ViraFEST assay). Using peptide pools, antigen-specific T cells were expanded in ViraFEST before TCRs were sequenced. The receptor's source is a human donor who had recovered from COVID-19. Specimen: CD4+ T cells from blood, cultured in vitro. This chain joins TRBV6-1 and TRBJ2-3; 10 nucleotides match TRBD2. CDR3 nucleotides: TGTGCCAGCAGTGGGACTAGCGGAGGGCGAGATACGCAGTATTTT. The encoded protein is CASSGTSGGRDTQYF.